In its sample, the clone carrying this TCR beta chain was seen many times. The lymph nodes were axillary draining lymph nodes from breast cancer patients. This specimen belongs to a study of breast tumors, draining lymph nodes, adjacent tissues. One entry per CDR3 protein results from TCRdb running MiXCR on the multiplex PCR reads. The table includes about 180,000 distinct CDR3 sequences, 30% to 35% detected once. The germline gives CDR1 SEHNR, CDR2 FQNEAQ (reference sequence). This CDR3 spans 15 amino acids. Trimming took off 3 bases at V and 6 bases at J, with 16 bases between the two ends. The sequence came from a female donor with breast cancer. Some clones in this sample may be carry-over from other donors' samples. The specimen was axillary lymph node tissue. The chain combines TRBV7-9 with TRBJ2-3; weak D call: TRBD2 (5 bases). CDR3 coding DNA: TGTGCCAGCAGCTTGTATAGGGTGGGAGCTGATACGCAGTATTTT. Translated: CASSLYRVGADTQYF.